The present T cell receptor beta chain was sequenced within a study of response to subunit inactivated influenza vaccine. Via MiXCR, TCRdb re-called the RT-PCR reads, giving one row per CDR3 protein. Counted here are around 580,000 distinct CDR3 sequences, around 13% occurring once; the ten biggest clones make up around 10%. Only a few counts were recorded for this clonotype. V was pared by 1 base and J by 0 bases, with 10 bases between. Germline CDR1 and CDR2: LNHDA and SQIVND (reference sequence). CDR3 length equals 15 residues. V and J are TRBV19 and TRBJ2-7; D possibly uses TRBD1 or TRBD2 (5 bases each). This receptor was obtained from a man aged 45-65 years who received an inactivated influenza vaccine. The source material was PBMCs from blood, sampled about 12 days after vaccination. CDR3 coding DNA: TGTGCCAGTAGTATAGGAGGGGTTGGCTCCTACGAGCAGTACTTC. Its translation is CASSIGGVGSYEQYF.